The 19 T cell receptor beta chains in this list originate from one sample, sequenced in a study of PD-1 blockade in classical Hodgkin lymphoma. Time point noted: cycle 4 day 1 (C4D1), after less than seven weeks of nivolumab. Each of the patients experienced relapse following autologous stem cell transplantation, and their brentuximab vedotin exposure differed. Here immunoSEQ multiplex PCR was the method, and the copy in TCRdb shows in-frame clones only, minus some. The repertoire holds several thousand clones, with about 64% as singletons. The sample in question was peripheral blood mononuclear cells (PBMCs), obtained before the fourth cycle of nivolumab. These receptors came from a human donor with classical Hodgkin lymphoma.

The V and J genes are TRBV14 and TRBJ2-7; 9 bases match TRBD1. Germline V gives CDR1 SGHDN, CDR2 FVKESK. V dropped 4 bases and J dropped 1; count of bases not matched to a gene: 8. This CDR3 contains 16 residues. DNA of the CDR3: TGTGCCAGCAGCCGTTCCAGAGGGACAGGGTCCTACGAGCAGTACTTC. This translates into CASSRSRGTGSYEQYF.

This CDR3 is CASSLVETEAFF. As DNA, the CDR3 is TGTGCCAGCAGTTTAGTCGAGACTGAAGCTTTCTTT. The rearrangement links TRBV28 to TRBJ1-1; D gene unclear. In germline, CDR1 is MDHEN, CDR2 SYDVKM. The CDR3 sequence is 12 residues long. The V end was cut by 2 bases, the J end by 5 bases, with 6 bases between.

The chain employs TRBV10-3 and TRBJ2-3; D may be TRBD1 (6 bases). CDR1 ENHRY and CDR2 SYGVKD come from the germline V gene. V was trimmed by 4 bases and J by 2 bases, leaving 7 bases between them. The CDR3 covers 13 residues. Written as DNA, the CDR3 is TGTGCCATCAGTGGGGACACCACAGATACGCAGTATTTT. Its protein is CAISGDTTDTQYF.

This clone occurred once. The J gene is TRBJ2-7, the V gene TRBV5-5; D gene uncertain. V lost 2 bases and J 4 bases, leaving 13 bases between the germline ends. This CDR3 is 14 amino acids long. Germline CDR1 and CDR2: SGHKS and YYEKEE (reference sequence). The CDR3 coding sequence is TGTGCCAGCAGCTTTTTGGCGGTTGAGTACGAGCAGTACTTC. Translated, it gives CASSFLAVEYEQYF.

The rearrangement joins TRBV4-2 to TRBJ2-1; possible D gene TRBD2, 5 bases. Germline loops: CDR1 LGHNA, CDR2 YNFKEQ. Trimming removed 0 bases at V and 0 bases at J, with 6 bases between. The CDR3 loop spans 15 amino acids. DNA for the CDR3: TGTGCCAGCAGCCAAGAGGGGAGCTCCTACAATGAGCAGTTCTTC. Translated: CASSQEGSSYNEQFF.

This clone is large. The CDR3 reads CASSYATGGPETQYF. CDR3 DNA sequence: TGTGCCAGCAGTTACGCAACAGGGGGTCCGGAGACCCAGTACTTC. The chain has TRBV6-5 and TRBJ2-5, with 8 positions matching TRBD1. CDR1 MNHEY and CDR2 SVGAGI come from the germline V gene. V lost 2 bases and J lost 5; bases outside the gene matches: 7. The length of the CDR3 is 15 residues.

This clone was seen more than once but under ten times. The rearrangement uses TRBV9 and TRBJ2-2; D may be TRBD2 (6 bases). The length of the CDR3 is 16 residues. Trimming removed 1 base at V and 0 bases at J, with 10 bases between. Germline V gene lookup returns CDR1 SGDLS and CDR2 YYNGEE. CDR3 bases: TGTGCCAGCAGCGTACATACTAGCCCGAACACCGGGGAGCTGTTTTTT. It codes for CASSVHTSPNTGELFF.

The chain joins TRBV6-1 to TRBJ2-2; 9 nucleotides agree with TRBD1. The CDR3 is 14 amino acids. The V segment lost 8 bases and the J segment 7 bases; nucleotides outside the gene matches: 8. Germline assignment: CDR1 MNHNS and CDR2 SASEGT. DNA of the CDR3: TGTGCCAGCTGGGGACAGGGAGGGAACGGGGAGCTGTTTTTT. Its protein is CASWGQGGNGELFF.

CDR3 loop: CASSVGPFWAFF. For the CDR3, the DNA is TGTGCCAGCAGCGTTGGGCCTTTCTGGGCTTTCTTT. The chain combines TRBV2 with TRBJ1-1; D gene ambiguous. Trimming left V 6 bases short and J 11 bases short, with 16 bases between. Germline V lookup: CDR1 SNHLY, CDR2 FYNNEI. The CDR3 has 12 residues.

The chain has TRBV2 and TRBJ2-3, with 10 positions matching TRBD1. After removal of 6 bases from V and 1 base from J, the junction contained 4 bases not matched to a gene. This CDR3 comprises 15 residues. CDR1 is SNHLY, CDR2 FYNNEI, per germline. The CDR3 DNA is TGTGCCAGCAGGGATGGGACAGGGGGCACAGATACGCAGTATTTT. This codes for CASRDGTGGTDTQYF.

The gene calls are TRBV9 and TRBJ2-7; TRBD2 matches at 10 bases. The germline gives CDR1 SGDLS, CDR2 YYNGEE. Trimming cost V 1 base and J 1 base; bases outside gene matches: 5. This CDR3 comprises 16 residues. CDR3 region: CASSVSASGSSYEQYF. The CDR3 coding sequence is TGTGCCAGCAGCGTAAGTGCTAGCGGGAGTTCCTACGAGCAGTACTTC.

The chain couples TRBV28 to TRBJ2-2; D is possibly TRBD2 (6 bases). This CDR3 has 16 residues. Trimming stripped 3 bases from V and 4 bases from J, with 15 bases between. Per the germline V gene, CDR1 is MDHEN and CDR2 is SYDVKM. The CDR3 sequence is CASSLRQLAFTGELFF. Written as DNA, the CDR3 is TGTGCCAGCAGTTTGAGGCAACTAGCTTTCACCGGGGAGCTGTTTTTT.

V is TRBV18 and J is TRBJ1-2, with TRBD1 as a possible D gene (6 bases). The CDR3 runs 12 residues. Germline V CDR1 and CDR2: KGHSH, LQKENI. V lost 4 bases to trimming and J lost 6 bases, with 9 bases between them. CDR3: CASSRGADGYTF. Here the CDR3 DNA reads TGTGCCAGCTCACGGGGGGCGGATGGCTACACCTTC.

The genes are TRBV28 and TRBJ1-5, with 7 bases fitting TRBD1. Per the germline V gene, CDR1 is MDHEN and CDR2 is SYDVKM. The CDR3 is 18 amino acids. The junction had 11 bases not matched to a gene; V was cut back by 3 bases and J by 0 bases. This CDR3 reads CASSFGLAGGYSNQPQHF. The CDR3 DNA follows: TGTGCCAGCAGTTTTGGGTTGGCAGGGGGGTATAGCAATCAGCCCCAGCATTTT.

The CDR3 region is CASSTWDFHNTDTQYF. The CDR3 coding sequence is TGTGCCAGTAGTACTTGGGACTTCCATAACACAGATACGCAGTATTTT. The gene calls are TRBV19 and TRBJ2-3; D possibly corresponds to TRBD2 (6 bases). The CDR3 runs 16 residues. Germline-derived CDR1 and CDR2 are LNHDA and SQIVND (reference sequence). The V end lost 4 bases, the J end lost 2 bases, and 16 bases lay between the germline ends.

In this sample, this clone turned up a few times. The chain joins TRBV28 to TRBJ2-7, with D possibly TRBD2 on 5 matching bases. Germline CDR1 and CDR2: MDHEN and SYDVKM. The length of the CDR3 is 15 residues. V gave up 4 bases and J gave up 0 bases, with 13 bases separating them. Here the CDR3 DNA reads TGTGCCAGCAGTTGGTTTAGCGCCGACTCCTACGAGCAGTACTTC. Amino acid sequence: CASSWFSADSYEQYF.

V is TRBV23-1 and J is TRBJ2-5; 7 nucleotides agree with TRBD1. TRBV23-1 is an ORF, and what it does is uncertain. This CDR3 region has 19 residues. The trim removed 4 bases at V and 2 bases at J, leaving 19 bases unmatched. The CDR3 loop is CASSRQGSIHLSKQETQYF. The CDR3 DNA sequence: TGCGCCAGCAGTCGACAGGGCTCCATCCACCTATCTAAGCAAGAGACCCAGTACTTC.

This clone has a handful of counts. The chain links TRBV7-9 to TRBJ1-1; D unclear. Germline CDR1 reads SEHNR; CDR2 reads FQNEAQ (reference sequence). V lost 3 bases and J lost 7, with 9 bases in between. CDR3 size: 12 residues. CDR3 protein: CASSFSEGEAFF. As DNA, the CDR3 is TGTGCCAGCAGCTTTTCCGAGGGTGAAGCTTTCTTT. The full variable domain, in which reference TRBV7-9 and TRBJ1-1 provide the parts outside the CDR3, is DTGVSQNPRHKITKRGQNVTFRCDPISEHNRLYWYRQTLGQGPEFLTYFQNEAQLEKSRLLSDRFSAERPKGSFSTLEIQRTEQGDSAMYLCASSFSEGEAFFGQGTRLTVV.

This CDR3 is CASSIGGGGQETQYF. Written as DNA, the CDR3 is TGTGCCAGTAGTATTGGGGGCGGGGGTCAAGAGACCCAGTACTTC. The chain carries TRBV19 and TRBJ2-5, with a weak D call TRBD2 (7 bases). Germline V gene lookup returns CDR1 LNHDA and CDR2 SQIVND (reference sequence). V lost 3 bases to trimming and J lost 2 bases, with 13 bases between them. There are 15 residues in the CDR3. Filled out from reference TRBV19 and TRBJ2-5, the complete variable domain reads DGGITQSPKYLFRKEGQNVTLSCEQNLNHDAMYWYRQDPGQGLRLIYYSQIVNDFQKGDIAEGYSVSREKKESFPLTVTSAQKNPTAFYLCASSIGGGGQETQYFGPGTRLLVL.